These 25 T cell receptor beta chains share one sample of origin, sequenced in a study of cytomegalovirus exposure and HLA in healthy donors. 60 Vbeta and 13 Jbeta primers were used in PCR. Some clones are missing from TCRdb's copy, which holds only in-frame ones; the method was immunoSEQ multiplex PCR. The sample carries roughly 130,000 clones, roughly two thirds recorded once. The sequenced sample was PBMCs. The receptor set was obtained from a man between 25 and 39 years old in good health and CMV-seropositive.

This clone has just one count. The CDR3 spells CASSQSTGEQEQFF. CDR3 bases: TGTGCCAGCAGCCAAAGCACAGGGGAGCAAGAGCAGTTCTTC. The chain couples TRBV7-2 to TRBJ2-1; 7 bases fit TRBD1. Losses at the gene ends were 5 bases for V and 10 bases for J; bases not matched to a gene: 11. The V gene's germline CDR1 is SGHTA and CDR2 FQGNSA. This CDR3 contains 14 residues.

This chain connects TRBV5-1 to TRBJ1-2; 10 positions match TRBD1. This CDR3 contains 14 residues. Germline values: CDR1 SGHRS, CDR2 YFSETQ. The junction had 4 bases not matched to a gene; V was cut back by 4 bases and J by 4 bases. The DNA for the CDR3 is TGCGCCAGCAGCAACCGGGACAGGGGCTATGGCTACACCTTC. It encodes CASSNRDRGYGYTF.

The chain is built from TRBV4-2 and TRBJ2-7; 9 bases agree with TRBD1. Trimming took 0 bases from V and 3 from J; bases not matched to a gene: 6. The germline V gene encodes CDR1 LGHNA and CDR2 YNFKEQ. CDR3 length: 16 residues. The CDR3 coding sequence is TGTGCCAGCAGCCAAGATTGGACAGGGGTCGACTACGAGCAGTACTTC. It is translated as CASSQDWTGVDYEQYF.

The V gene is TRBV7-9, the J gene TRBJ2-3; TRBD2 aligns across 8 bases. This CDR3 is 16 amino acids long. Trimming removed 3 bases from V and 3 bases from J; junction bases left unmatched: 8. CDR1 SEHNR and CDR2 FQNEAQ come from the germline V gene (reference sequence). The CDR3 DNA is TGTGCCAGCAGCTTGGGGGGGGAGCGGGAGACAGATACGCAGTATTTT. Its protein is CASSLGGERETDTQYF.

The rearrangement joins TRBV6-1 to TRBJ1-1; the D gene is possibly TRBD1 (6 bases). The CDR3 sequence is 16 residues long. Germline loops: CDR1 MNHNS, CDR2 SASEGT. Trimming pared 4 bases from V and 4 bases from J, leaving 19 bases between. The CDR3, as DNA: TGTGCCAGCAGTGCCCTCCCAGGGGCGGTGGGCACTGAAGCTTTCTTT. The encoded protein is CASSALPGAVGTEAFF.

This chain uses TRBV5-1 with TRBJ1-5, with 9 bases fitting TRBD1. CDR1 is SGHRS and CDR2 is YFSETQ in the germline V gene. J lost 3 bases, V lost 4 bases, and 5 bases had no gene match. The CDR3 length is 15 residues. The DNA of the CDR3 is TGCGCCAGCAGCCAGGGACAGGGAGACAATCAGCCCCAGCATTTT. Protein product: CASSQGQGDNQPQHF.

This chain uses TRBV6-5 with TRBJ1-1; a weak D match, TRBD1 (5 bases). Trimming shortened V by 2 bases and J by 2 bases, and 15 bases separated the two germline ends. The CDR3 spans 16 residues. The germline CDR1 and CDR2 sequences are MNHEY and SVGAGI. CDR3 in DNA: TGTGCCAGCAGTTACACCCCGGGGGGGGATAACACTGAAGCTTTCTTT. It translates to CASSYTPGGDNTEAFF.

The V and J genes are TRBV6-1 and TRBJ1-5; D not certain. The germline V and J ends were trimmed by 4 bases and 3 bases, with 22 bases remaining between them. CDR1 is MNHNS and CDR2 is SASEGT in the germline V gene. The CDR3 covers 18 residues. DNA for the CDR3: TGTGCCAGCAGTGTGTTACTTGAGCCGGAGGTAGCCAATCAGCCCCAGCATTTT. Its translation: CASSVLLEPEVANQPQHF.

The CDR3 sequence is CAIGDTGWAGELFF. The CDR3 region has the DNA TGTGCCATCGGGGACACTGGTTGGGCCGGGGAGCTGTTTTTT. The J gene is TRBJ2-2, the V gene TRBV2, with D possibly matching TRBD1 (6 bases). The CDR3 length is 14 residues. The V and J ends lost 10 bases and 6 bases respectively, with 18 bases between them. Germline loops: CDR1 SNHLY, CDR2 FYNNEI.

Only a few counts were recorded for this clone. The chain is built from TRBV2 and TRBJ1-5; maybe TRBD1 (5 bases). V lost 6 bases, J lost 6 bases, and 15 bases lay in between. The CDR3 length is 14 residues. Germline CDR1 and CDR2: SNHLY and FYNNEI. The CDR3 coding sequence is TGTGCCAGCAGCACGGCTTCGGGGGGTCAGCCCCAGCATTTT. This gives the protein CASSTASGGQPQHF.

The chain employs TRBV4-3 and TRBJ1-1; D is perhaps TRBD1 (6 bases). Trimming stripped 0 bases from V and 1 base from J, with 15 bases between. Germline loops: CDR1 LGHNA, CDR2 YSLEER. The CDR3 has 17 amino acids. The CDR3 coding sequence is TGCGCCAGCAGCCAAGATTGGGGGCAAGCGGCGAACACTGAAGCTTTCTTT. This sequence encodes CASSQDWGQAANTEAFF.

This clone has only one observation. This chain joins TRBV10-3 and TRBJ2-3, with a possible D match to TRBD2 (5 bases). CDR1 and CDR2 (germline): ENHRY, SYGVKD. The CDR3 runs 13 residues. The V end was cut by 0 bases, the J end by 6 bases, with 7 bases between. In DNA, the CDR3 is TGTGCCATCAGTGAGTCGGGAGCGGATACGCAGTATTTT. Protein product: CAISESGADTQYF.

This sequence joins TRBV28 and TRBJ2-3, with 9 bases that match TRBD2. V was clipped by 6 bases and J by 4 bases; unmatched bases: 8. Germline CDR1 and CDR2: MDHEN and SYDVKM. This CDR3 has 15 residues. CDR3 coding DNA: TGTGCCAGCAGATTGACTAGCGGAAGGCCAGATACGCAGTATTTT. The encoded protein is CASRLTSGRPDTQYF.

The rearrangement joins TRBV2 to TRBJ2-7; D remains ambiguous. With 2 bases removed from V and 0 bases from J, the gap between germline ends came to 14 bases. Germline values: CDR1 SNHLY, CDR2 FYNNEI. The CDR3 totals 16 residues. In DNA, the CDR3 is TGTGCCAGCAGTGAACCCCCGGGTGCAGACTCCTACGAGCAGTACTTC. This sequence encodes CASSEPPGADSYEQYF.

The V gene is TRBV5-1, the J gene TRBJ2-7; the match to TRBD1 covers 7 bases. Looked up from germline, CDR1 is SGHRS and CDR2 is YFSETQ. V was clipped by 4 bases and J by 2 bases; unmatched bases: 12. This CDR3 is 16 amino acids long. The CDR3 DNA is TGCGCCAGCAGCCGAAGGTTAGGGGGACAGCCCTACGAGCAGTACTTC. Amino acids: CASSRRLGGQPYEQYF.

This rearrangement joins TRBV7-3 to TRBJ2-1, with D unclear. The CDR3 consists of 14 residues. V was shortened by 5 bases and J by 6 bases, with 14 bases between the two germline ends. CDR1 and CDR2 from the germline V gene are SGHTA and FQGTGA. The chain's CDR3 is CASSPRRGANEQFF. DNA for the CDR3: TGTGCCAGCAGCCCCCGACGCGGCGCCAATGAGCAGTTCTTC.

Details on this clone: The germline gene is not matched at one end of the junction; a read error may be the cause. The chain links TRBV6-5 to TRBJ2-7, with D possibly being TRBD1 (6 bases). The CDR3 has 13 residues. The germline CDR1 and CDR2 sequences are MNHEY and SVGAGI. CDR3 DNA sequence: TGTGCCAGCAGCATCCAACAGGGTTACGGGCAGTACTTC. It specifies CASSIQQGYGQYF.

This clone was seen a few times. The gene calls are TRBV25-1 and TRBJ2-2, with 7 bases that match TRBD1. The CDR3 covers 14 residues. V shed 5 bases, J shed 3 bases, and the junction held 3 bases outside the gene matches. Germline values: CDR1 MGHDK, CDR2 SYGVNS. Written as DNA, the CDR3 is TGTGCCAGCAGTCGAGGGGGCGACACCGGGGAGCTGTTTTTT. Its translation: CASSRGGDTGELFF.

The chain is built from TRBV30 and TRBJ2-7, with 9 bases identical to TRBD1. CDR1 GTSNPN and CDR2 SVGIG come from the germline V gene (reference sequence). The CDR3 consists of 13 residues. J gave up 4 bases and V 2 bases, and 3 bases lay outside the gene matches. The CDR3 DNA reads TGTGCCTGGAGTACAGGGGGCTCTTACGAGCAGTACTTC. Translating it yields CAWSTGGSYEQYF.

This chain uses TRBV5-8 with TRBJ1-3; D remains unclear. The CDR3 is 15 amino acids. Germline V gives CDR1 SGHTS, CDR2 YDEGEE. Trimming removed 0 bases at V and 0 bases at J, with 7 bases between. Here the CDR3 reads CASSLATYSGNTIYF. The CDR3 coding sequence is TGTGCCAGCAGCTTGGCCACCTACTCTGGAAACACCATATATTTT.

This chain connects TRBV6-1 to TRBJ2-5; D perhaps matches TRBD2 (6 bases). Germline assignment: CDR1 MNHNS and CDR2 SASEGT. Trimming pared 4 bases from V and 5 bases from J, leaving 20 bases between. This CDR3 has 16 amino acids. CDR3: CASSVRLDMGRETQYF. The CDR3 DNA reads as TGTGCCAGCAGTGTCCGACTAGATATGGGCAGGGAGACCCAGTACTTC.

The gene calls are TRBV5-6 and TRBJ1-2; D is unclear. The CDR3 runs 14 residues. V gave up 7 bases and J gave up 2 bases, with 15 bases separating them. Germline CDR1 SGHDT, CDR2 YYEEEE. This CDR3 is CASSKTTENYGYTF. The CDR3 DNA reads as TGTGCCAGCTCCAAGACCACAGAGAACTATGGCTACACCTTC.

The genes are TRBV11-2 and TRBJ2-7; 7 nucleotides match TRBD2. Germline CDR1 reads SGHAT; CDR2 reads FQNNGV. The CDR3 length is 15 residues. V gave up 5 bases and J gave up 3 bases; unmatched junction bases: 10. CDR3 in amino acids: CASSLAVGGGYEQYF. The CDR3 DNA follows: TGTGCCAGCAGCCTAGCGGTGGGGGGGGGCTACGAGCAGTACTTC.

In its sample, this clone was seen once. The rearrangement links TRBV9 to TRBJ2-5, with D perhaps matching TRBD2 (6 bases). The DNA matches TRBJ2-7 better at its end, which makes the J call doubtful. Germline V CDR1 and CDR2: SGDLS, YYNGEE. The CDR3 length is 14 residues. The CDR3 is CASSSPWREHEQYF. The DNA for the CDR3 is TGTGCCAGCAGCTCCCCGTGGAGGGAACACGAGCAGTACTTC.

CDR3 residues: CASRRPGLADQETQYF. CDR3 bases: TGTGCCAGCAGACGCCCGGGACTAGCGGACCAAGAGACCCAGTACTTC. The rearrangement links TRBV5-4 to TRBJ2-5, with 11 bases identical to TRBD2. The CDR3 spans 16 residues. V was pared by 5 bases and J by 0 bases, with 6 bases of the junction left unmatched. CDR1 is SGHNT and CDR2 is YYREEE in the germline V gene (reference sequence).